Detailed here is one T cell receptor beta chain. Its antigen is unidentified. Trimming took off 4 bases at V and 0 bases at J, with 14 bases between the two ends. CDR1 is LGHDT, CDR2 YNNKEL, per germline (reference sequence). The CDR3 length is 16 residues. Constant-segment-primed 5'RACE gave TCR alpha and TCR beta cDNA libraries with sample barcodes and UMIs. TCRdb processed the 5' RACE reads anew with MiXCR; each CDR3 protein has one entry. Among 380,000 or so distinct CDR3 sequences listed, around 14% were seen once. The source of the sample is a study of T-cell memory formation after mild COVID-19. Points from the study as a whole: Clones that got smaller from day 15 to 85 had even CD4/CD8, while clones growing later tipped toward CD4+. Clones which contracted sat mainly in CM and EM if CD4+, and in EMRA if CD8+.

The V call is TRBV3-1, the J call TRBJ2-3; D gene uncertain. The TCR was taken from a man younger than 30 who had mild COVID-19 (a few samples of this study predate the infection). Cell type and time point are not known. The sample comprised PBMCs or a T cell subset sorted from them (not recorded which). This CDR3 reads CASSLVLGSSTDTQYF. The DNA of the CDR3 is TGTGCCAGCAGCCTAGTTTTGGGCAGTAGCACAGATACGCAGTATTTT.